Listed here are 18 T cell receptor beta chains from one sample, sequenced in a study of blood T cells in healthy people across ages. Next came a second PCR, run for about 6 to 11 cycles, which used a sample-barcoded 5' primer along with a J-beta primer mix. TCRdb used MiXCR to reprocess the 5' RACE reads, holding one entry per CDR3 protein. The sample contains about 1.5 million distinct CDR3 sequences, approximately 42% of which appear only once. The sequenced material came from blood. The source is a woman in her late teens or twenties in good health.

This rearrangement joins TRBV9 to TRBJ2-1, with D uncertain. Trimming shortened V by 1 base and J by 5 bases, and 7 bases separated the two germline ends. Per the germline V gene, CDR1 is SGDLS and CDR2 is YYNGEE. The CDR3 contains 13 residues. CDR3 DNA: TGTGCCAGCAGCGTAACCCCGAACAATGAGCAGTTCTTC. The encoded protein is CASSVTPNNEQFF.

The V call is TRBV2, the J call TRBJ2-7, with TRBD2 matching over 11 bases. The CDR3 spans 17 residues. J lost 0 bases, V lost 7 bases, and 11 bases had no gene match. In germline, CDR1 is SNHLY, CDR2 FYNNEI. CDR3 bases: TGTGCCAGCATGAAAGGGACTAGCGGCTTTAGCTCCTACGAGCAGTACTTC. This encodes CASMKGTSGFSSYEQYF.

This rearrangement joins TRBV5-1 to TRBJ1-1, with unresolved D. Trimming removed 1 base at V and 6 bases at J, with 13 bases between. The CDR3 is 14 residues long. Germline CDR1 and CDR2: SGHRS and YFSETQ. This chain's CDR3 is CASSLSSGIAEAFF. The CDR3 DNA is TGCGCCAGCAGCTTGTCTTCTGGGATCGCTGAAGCTTTCTTT.

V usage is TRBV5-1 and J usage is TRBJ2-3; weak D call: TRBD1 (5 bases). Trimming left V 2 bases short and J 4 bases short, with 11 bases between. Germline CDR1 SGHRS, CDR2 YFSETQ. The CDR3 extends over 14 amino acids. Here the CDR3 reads CASSFGAASDTQYF. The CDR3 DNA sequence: TGCGCCAGCAGCTTTGGGGCGGCTTCAGATACGCAGTATTTT.

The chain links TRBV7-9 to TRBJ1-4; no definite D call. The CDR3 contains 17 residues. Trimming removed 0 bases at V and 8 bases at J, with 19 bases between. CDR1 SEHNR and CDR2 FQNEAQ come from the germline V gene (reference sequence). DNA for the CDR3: TGTGCCAGCAGCTTAGCGGTTACGGGCCCCAATAGGGAAAAACTGTTTTTT. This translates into CASSLAVTGPNREKLFF.

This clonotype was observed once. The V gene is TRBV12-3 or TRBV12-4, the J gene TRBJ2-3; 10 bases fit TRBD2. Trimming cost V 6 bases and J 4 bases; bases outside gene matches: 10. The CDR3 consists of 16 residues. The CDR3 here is CASRGPPSGSADTQYF. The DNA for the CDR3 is TGTGCCAGCAGAGGGCCTCCTAGCGGGAGCGCAGATACGCAGTATTTT.

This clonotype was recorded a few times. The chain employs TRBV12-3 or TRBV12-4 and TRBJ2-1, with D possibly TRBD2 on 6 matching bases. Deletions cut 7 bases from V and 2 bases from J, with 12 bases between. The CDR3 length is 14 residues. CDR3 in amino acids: CASTDWGAYNEQFF. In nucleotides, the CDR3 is TGTGCCAGCACTGATTGGGGGGCCTACAATGAGCAGTTCTTC.

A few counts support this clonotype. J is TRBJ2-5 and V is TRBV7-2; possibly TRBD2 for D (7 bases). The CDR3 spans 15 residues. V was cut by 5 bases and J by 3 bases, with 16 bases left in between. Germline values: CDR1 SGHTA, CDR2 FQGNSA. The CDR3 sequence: CASSARVGGEETQYF. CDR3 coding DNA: TGTGCCAGCAGCGCAAGGGTAGGGGGGGAAGAGACCCAGTACTTC.

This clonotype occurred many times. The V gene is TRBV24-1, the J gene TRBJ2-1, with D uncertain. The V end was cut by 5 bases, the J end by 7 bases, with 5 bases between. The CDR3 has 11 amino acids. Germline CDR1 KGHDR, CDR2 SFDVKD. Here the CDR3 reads CATSVVNEQFF. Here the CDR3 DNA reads TGTGCCACCAGTGTAGTAAATGAGCAGTTCTTC.

In nucleotides, the CDR3 is TGTGCCTGGAGTGTAGGGGGGGCCCCCTGGGGCTACACCTTC. This translates into CAWSVGGAPWGYTF. V usage is TRBV30 and J usage is TRBJ1-2, with D maybe TRBD1 (6 bases). The length of the CDR3 is 14 residues. CDR1 GTSNPN and CDR2 SVGIG come from the germline V gene (reference sequence). V was trimmed by 0 bases and J by 8 bases, leaving 16 bases between them.

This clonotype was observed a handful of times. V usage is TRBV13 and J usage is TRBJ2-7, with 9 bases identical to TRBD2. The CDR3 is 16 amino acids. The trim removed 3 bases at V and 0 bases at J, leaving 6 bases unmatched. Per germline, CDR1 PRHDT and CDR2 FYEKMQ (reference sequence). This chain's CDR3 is CASSFTGSGSSYEQYF. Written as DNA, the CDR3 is TGTGCCAGCAGCTTCACCGGTAGCGGGAGCTCCTACGAGCAGTACTTC.

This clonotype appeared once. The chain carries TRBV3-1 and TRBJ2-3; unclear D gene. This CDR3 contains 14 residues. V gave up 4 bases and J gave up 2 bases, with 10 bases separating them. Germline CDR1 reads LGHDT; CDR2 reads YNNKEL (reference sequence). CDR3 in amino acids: CASSPLIPTDTQYF. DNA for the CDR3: TGTGCCAGCAGCCCGTTGATACCCACAGATACGCAGTATTTT.

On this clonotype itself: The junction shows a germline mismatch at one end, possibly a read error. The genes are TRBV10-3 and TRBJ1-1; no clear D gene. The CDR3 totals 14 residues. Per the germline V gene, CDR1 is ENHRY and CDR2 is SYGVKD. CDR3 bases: TGTGCCATCAGTGAAGAACAGCGGAACACTGAGGCTTTCTTT. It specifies CAISEEQRNTEAFF.

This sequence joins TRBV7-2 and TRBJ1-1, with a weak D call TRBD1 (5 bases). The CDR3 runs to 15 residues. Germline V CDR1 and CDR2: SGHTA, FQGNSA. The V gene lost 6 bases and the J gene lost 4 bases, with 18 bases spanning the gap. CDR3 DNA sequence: TGTGCCAGCAGTTCCTTTGGGCAGGGAAGCACTGAAGCTTTCTTT. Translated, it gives CASSSFGQGSTEAFF.

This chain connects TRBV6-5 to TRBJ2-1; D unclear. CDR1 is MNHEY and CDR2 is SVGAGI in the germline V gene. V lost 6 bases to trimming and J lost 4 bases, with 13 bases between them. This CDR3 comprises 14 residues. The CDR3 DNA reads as TGTGCCAGCAGGACCTACGGCAGGTACAATGAGCAGTTCTTC. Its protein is CASRTYGRYNEQFF.

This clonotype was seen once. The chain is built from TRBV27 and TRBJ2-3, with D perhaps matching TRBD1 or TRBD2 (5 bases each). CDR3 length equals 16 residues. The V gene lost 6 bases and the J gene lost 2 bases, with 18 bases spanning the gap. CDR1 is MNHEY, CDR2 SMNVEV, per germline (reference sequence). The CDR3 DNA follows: TGTGCCAGCAGACAGGCGGGTTGGGCGCCCACAGATACGCAGTATTTT. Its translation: CASRQAGWAPTDTQYF.

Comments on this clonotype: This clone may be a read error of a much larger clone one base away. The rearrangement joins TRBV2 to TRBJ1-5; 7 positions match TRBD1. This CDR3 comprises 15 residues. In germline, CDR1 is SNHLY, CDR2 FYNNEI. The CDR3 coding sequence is TGTGCCAGCAGTGAGAAGGGGGACAGCAATCAGCTCCAGCATTTT. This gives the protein CASSEKGDSNQLQHF.

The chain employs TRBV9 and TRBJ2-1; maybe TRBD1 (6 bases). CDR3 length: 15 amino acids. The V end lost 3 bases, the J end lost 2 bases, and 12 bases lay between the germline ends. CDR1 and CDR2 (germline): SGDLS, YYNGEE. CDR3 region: CASSGTGFPYNEQFF. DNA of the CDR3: TGTGCCAGCAGCGGCACAGGGTTCCCCTACAATGAGCAGTTCTTC.